The 18 T cell receptor beta chains below all came from one sample that was sequenced in a study of blood T cell repertoires in COVID-19. Profiling relied on immunoSEQ multiplex PCR, and the TCRdb table lists in-frame clones only, not all of them. The table has around 45,000 clones, roughly 90% seen once; the top ten hold about a tenth. The specimen was peripheral blood. Receptors were obtained from a human donor in a cohort sampled during active COVID-19.

The chain is built from TRBV19 and TRBJ2-5; TRBD2 aligns across 9 bases. CDR1 is LNHDA, CDR2 SQIVND, per germline (reference sequence). The CDR3 has 17 residues. The V and J ends lost 4 bases and 7 bases, in that order; junction bases with no gene match: 16. CDR3 nucleotides: TGTGCCAGTAGTAGGAGGGCTGGTGCGGGGGGGATGGGGACCCAGTACTTC. Its translation: CASSRRAGAGGMGTQYF.

The chain has TRBV19 and TRBJ2-5; D is unclear. V was clipped by 4 bases and J by 7 bases, with 13 bases between them. The CDR3 extends over 13 amino acids. CDR1 and CDR2 (germline): LNHDA, SQIVND (reference sequence). The CDR3 DNA sequence: TGTGCCAGTAGTAGCGGCCCCTCGGGGACCCAGTACTTC. Translation gives CASSSGPSGTQYF.

The chain uses TRBV6-2 or TRBV6-3 and TRBJ2-6, with D unresolved. From germline, CDR1 is MNHEY and CDR2 SVGEGT. Trimming removed 0 bases from V and 1 base from J, with 7 bases in between. The CDR3 extends over 16 amino acids. CDR3 nucleotides: TGTGCCAGCAGTTACTCGACAAAATCTGGGGCCAACGTCCTGACTTTC. Translating gives CASSYSTKSGANVLTF.

A single count supports this clone. The gene calls are TRBV3-1 (or the pseudogene TRBV3-2) and TRBJ1-2, with 8 bases lining up with TRBD1. CDR3 length: 14 amino acids. Germline CDR1 is LGHDT and CDR2 is YNNKEL (reference sequence). V was clipped by 4 bases and J by 8 bases; unmatched bases: 9. The CDR3 reads CASSPTGQGGGYTF. CDR3 coding DNA: TGTGCCAGCAGCCCCACAGGACAGGGCGGCGGCTACACCTTC.

The rearrangement joins TRBV9 to TRBJ2-7; 12 bases fit TRBD1. Germline CDR1 reads SGDLS; CDR2 reads YYNGEE. The V gene end was trimmed by 4 bases and the J gene end by 5 bases; junction bases not matched to a gene: 10. The CDR3 runs to 16 residues. The CDR3 spells CASSFYSGTGGDEQYF. The CDR3 bases are TGTGCCAGCAGCTTTTACTCCGGGACAGGGGGCGACGAGCAGTACTTC.

The chain joins TRBV19 to TRBJ2-5, with 13 bases fitting TRBD2. The V gene end was trimmed by 9 bases and the J gene end by 1 base; junction bases not matched to a gene: 2. The CDR3 contains 14 residues. Germline loops: CDR1 LNHDA, CDR2 SQIVND (reference sequence). DNA of the CDR3: TGTGCCAGCGGACTAGCGGGGGTCCAAGAGACCCAGTACTTC. This sequence encodes CASGLAGVQETQYF.

In nucleotides, the CDR3 is TGTGCCAGCAGCTCCGAGACCCTAACCGGGACTGAAGCTTTCTTT. Its protein product is CASSSETLTGTEAFF. The V and J genes are TRBV7-2 and TRBJ1-1; D uncertain. The CDR3 totals 15 residues. CDR1 is SGHTA, CDR2 FQGNSA, per germline. The V and J ends lost 4 bases and 5 bases respectively, with 17 bases between them.

V gene TRBV5-1 combines with J gene TRBJ1-2; possible D gene TRBD1, 6 bases. The germline V gene has CDR1 SGHRS and CDR2 YFSETQ. The CDR3 has 15 residues. V dropped 3 bases and J dropped 1 base, with 13 bases sitting between them. The CDR3 region has the DNA TGCGCCAGCAGCTCGGGAGGGGGGAATAACTATGGCTACACCTTC. Its protein product is CASSSGGGNNYGYTF.

The chain carries TRBV7-9 and TRBJ1-6; D is possibly TRBD1 (5 bases). The CDR3 spans 15 residues. The V end lost 5 bases, the J end lost 10 bases, and 18 bases lay between the germline ends. Germline CDR1 SEHNR, CDR2 FQNEAQ (reference sequence). CDR3 residues: CASSQGPGLSSPLHF. The CDR3 nucleotides read TGTGCCAGCAGCCAAGGGCCAGGGCTCTCGTCACCCCTCCACTTT. Full variable domain (rest looked up from reference TRBV7-9 and TRBJ1-6): DTGVSQNPRHKITKRGQNVTFRCDPISEHNRLYWYRQTLGQGPEFLTYFQNEAQLEKSRLLSDRFSAERPKGSFSTLEIQRTEQGDSAMYLCASSQGPGLSSPLHFGNGTRLTVT.

The CDR3 loop reads CASSQTSDTDTQYF. The DNA for the CDR3 is TGCGCCAGCAGCCAGACTAGCGACACAGATACGCAGTATTTT. The gene calls are TRBV4-1 and TRBJ2-3, with 8 nucleotides matching TRBD2. CDR1 and CDR2 (germline): MGHRA, YSYEKL. V shed 3 bases, J shed 2 bases, and the junction held 1 base outside the gene matches. CDR3 size: 14 residues.

This chain joins TRBV9 and TRBJ2-1; 9 nucleotides align to TRBD1. With V trimmed by 3 bases and J by 5 bases, 9 bases remained unmatched. Germline loops: CDR1 SGDLS, CDR2 YYNGEE. The CDR3 has 16 residues. The CDR3 is CASSARTGDNHNEQFF. In nucleotides, the CDR3 is TGTGCCAGCAGCGCCCGGACAGGGGACAATCACAATGAGCAGTTCTTC.

Many counts were recorded for this clone. This rearrangement joins TRBV20-1 to TRBJ2-1; the D is unclear. Germline assignment: CDR1 DFQATT and CDR2 SNEGSKA (reference sequence). V lost 6 bases and J 7 bases, leaving 10 bases between the germline ends. The CDR3 has 11 residues. The CDR3 DNA is TGCAGTGCCGCCAACCGGAATGAGCAGTTCTTC. Protein: CSAANRNEQFF.

The chain recombines TRBV2 with TRBJ1-5; D perhaps matches TRBD1 (5 bases). Germline V gene sequence: CDR1 SNHLY, CDR2 FYNNEI. V gave up 5 bases and J gave up 5 bases, with 10 bases separating them. This CDR3 comprises 13 residues. The CDR3 spells CASSILQDQPQHF. The CDR3 DNA follows: TGTGCCAGCAGTATACTACAGGATCAGCCCCAGCATTTT.

The chain employs TRBV18 and TRBJ1-5, with D perhaps matching TRBD1 (6 bases). The CDR3 has 20 residues. The ends were cut back, 2 bases at V and 0 bases at J, with 23 bases in the middle. CDR1 KGHSH and CDR2 LQKENI come from the germline V gene. The CDR3 region has the DNA TGTGCCAGCTCACCATTGGGAGGGCAGGGGCGATATTATAGCAATCAGCCCCAGCATTTT. Encoded protein: CASSPLGGQGRYYSNQPQHF.

The rearrangement uses TRBV19 and TRBJ1-2; 7 bases align to TRBD1. Trimming at V came to 6 bases and at J to 1 base, leaving 14 bases not matched to a gene. There are 17 residues in the CDR3. Germline values: CDR1 LNHDA, CDR2 SQIVND (reference sequence). Here the CDR3 reads CASSKDRVRQYNYGYTF. CDR3 bases: TGTGCCAGTAGCAAAGACAGGGTACGACAATATAACTATGGCTACACCTTC.

The rearrangement links TRBV19 to TRBJ1-2; the D gene is possibly TRBD1 (6 bases). Germline CDR1 reads LNHDA; CDR2 reads SQIVND (reference sequence). V was cut by 8 bases and J by 0 bases, with 13 bases left in between. This CDR3 contains 14 residues. DNA of the CDR3: TGTGCCAGTGCACTAGGGACAACTAACTATGGCTACACCTTC. Protein product: CASALGTTNYGYTF.

The chain recombines TRBV6-2 or TRBV6-3 with TRBJ2-5; no reliable D call. Germline V CDR1 and CDR2: MNHEY, SVGEGT. Trimming took 5 bases from V and 0 from J, leaving 10 bases between them. The CDR3 has 14 amino acids. CDR3 amino acids: CASSRNSNQETQYF. CDR3 in DNA: TGTGCCAGCAGTCGGAACAGTAACCAAGAGACCCAGTACTTC.

This clone has a single count. V is TRBV7-8 and J is TRBJ2-5, with 7 bases matching TRBD1. V gave up 5 bases and J gave up 5 bases; unmatched junction bases: 8. From germline, CDR1 is SGHVS and CDR2 FQNEAQ. This CDR3 has 14 residues. The CDR3 protein is CASSETGLKETQYF. CDR3 bases: TGTGCCAGCAGCGAGACAGGGTTGAAGGAGACCCAGTACTTC.